One TCR beta chain is described in this entry. The antigen is unknown. Donors were systemically healthy Caucasian individuals from Russia aged roughly 6 to 95 years. A second PCR, run for about 7 to 11 cycles, used a sample-barcoded 5' primer plus a J-beta primer mix. The template-switch adaptor was a 5' adaptor with 12 random nucleotides. It tagged each cDNA molecule. Via MiXCR, TCRdb re-called the 5' RACE reads, giving one row per CDR3 protein. This table has roughly 1,800,000 distinct CDR3 sequences, just under 50% appearing once. The data originate from a study of blood T cells in healthy people across ages. Study results and limitations: A roughly linear age-dependent decrease characterized TCR beta diversity per million T cells. It was the long-lived donors that had more naive CD4+ cells and higher diversity than aged donors.

The CDR3 loop spans 16 amino acids. Germline-derived CDR1 and CDR2 are SQVTM and ANQGSEA. V was pared by 4 bases and J by 7 bases, with 22 bases between. This TCR derives from a woman aged 40 to 55 in good health. The sequencing input was blood. The rearrangement uses TRBV29-1 and TRBJ1-4, with a tentative D call TRBD1 (5 bases). In DNA form, the CDR3 reads TGCAGCGTTGTTCTGGGAGCCCGACAGAATATTGAAAAACTGTTTTTT. Translating gives CSVVLGARQNIEKLFF.